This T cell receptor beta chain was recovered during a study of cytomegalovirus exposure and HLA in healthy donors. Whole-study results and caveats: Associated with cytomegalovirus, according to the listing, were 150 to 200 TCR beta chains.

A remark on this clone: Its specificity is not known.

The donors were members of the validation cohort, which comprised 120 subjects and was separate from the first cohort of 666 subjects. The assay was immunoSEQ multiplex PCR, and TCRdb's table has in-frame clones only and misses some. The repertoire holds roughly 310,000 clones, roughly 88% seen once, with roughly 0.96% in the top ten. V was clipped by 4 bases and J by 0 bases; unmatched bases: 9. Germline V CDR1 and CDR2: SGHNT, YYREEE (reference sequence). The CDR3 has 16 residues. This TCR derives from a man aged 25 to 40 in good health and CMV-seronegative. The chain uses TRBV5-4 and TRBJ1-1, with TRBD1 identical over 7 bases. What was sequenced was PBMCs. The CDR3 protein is CASSPDRAGVNTEAFF. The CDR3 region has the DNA TGTGCCAGCAGCCCTGACAGGGCGGGTGTGAACACTGAAGCTTTCTTT.